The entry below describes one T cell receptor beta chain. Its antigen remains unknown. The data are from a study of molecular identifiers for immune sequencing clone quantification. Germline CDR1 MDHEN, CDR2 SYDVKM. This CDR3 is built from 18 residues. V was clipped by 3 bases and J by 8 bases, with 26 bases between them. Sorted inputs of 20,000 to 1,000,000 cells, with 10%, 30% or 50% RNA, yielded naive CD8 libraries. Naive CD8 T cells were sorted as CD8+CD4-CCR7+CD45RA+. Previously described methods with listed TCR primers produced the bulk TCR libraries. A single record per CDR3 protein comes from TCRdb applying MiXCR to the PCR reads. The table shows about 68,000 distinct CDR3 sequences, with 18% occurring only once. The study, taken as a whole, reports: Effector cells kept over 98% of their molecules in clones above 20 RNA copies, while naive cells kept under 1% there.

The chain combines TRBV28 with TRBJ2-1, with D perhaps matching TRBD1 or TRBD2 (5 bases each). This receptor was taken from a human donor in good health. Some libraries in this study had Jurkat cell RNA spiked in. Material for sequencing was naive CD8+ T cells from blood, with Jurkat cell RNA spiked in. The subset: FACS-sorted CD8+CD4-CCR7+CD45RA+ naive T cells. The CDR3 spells CASSFYLSSEGLGDEQFF. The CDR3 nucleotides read TGTGCCAGCAGTTTCTACCTGAGCAGTGAGGGGCTTGGCGATGAGCAGTTCTTC. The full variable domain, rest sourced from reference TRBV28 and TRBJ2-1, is DVKVTQSSRYLVKRTGEKVFLECVQDMDHENMFWYRQDPGLGLRLIYFSYDVKMKEKGDIPEGYSVSREKKERFSLILESASTNQTSMYLCASSFYLSSEGLGDEQFFGPGTRLTVL.